The clone carrying this T cell receptor (beta chain) was observed a handful of times. No antigen is known for it. This sample stems from a study of T cells after yellow fever vaccination. 5'RACE template switching added a universal primer site and UMIs to TCR cDNA. Via MiXCR, TCRdb re-called the 5' RACE reads, giving one row per CDR3 protein. Counted here are some 340,000 distinct CDR3 sequences, roughly 4.3% occurring once; the ten biggest clones make up just under 25%. Regarding the study as a whole: A small share of clonotypes appeared in both CD4 and CD8 compartments. Though weaker, the secondary response peaked faster, on day 5 versus 15. Abundant bulk-derived clonotypes could contaminate FACS-sorted repertoires.

Germline CDR1 reads SGHTA; CDR2 reads FQGNSA. The CDR3 has 16 amino acids. The V and J ends lost 5 bases and 0 bases respectively, with 16 bases between them. This sequence joins TRBV7-2 and TRBJ1-1, with D hard to call. This specimen consisted of PBMCs, obtained 5 days after the yellow fever booster vaccination. The origin of this receptor is a man in his late teens or twenties who received the YFV17D yellow fever vaccine. CDR3 sequence (DNA): TGTGCCAGCAGCAAATCCTCCCCTTACCTGAACACTGAAGCTTTCTTT. Amino acids: CASSKSSPYLNTEAFF. The full variable domain, completed using reference TRBV7-2 and TRBJ1-1, is GAGVSQSPSNKVTEKGKDVELRCDPISGHTALYWYRQSLGQGLEFLIYFQGNSAPDKSGLPSDRFSAERTGGSVSTLTIQRTQQEDSAVYLCASSKSSPYLNTEAFFGQGTRLTVV.